Below, 20 T cell receptor beta chains from the same sample are listed, as sequenced in a study of blood T cell repertoires in COVID-19. Repertoires were generated with immunoSEQ multiplex PCR, while TCRdb's copy carries only in-frame clones and drops some. This sample carries under 300,000 clones, about 91% of them seen once, and the ten largest clones take approximately 1.2%. The specimen sequenced was PBMCs or T cells enriched from blood (not recorded which). The origin of the receptors is a human donor in a cohort exposed to, infected with or recovered from COVID-19 (not recorded which). The donor label of this sample is uncertain.

The chain links TRBV4-3 to TRBJ1-2, with D unclear. Germline loops: CDR1 LGHNA, CDR2 YSLEER. V was trimmed by 5 bases and J by 4 bases, leaving 14 bases between them. The CDR3 is made up of 14 amino acids. The CDR3 DNA is TGCGCCAGCAGCTCAGATCGGGGAAGCTATGGCTACACCTTC. It is translated as CASSSDRGSYGYTF.

As regards this clone: This specimen includes other DNA sequences encoding the same CDR3. The J gene is TRBJ2-3, the V gene TRBV18; 7 nucleotides align to TRBD1. CDR3 length equals 12 residues. Germline CDR1 KGHSH, CDR2 LQKENI. The ends lost 3 bases at V and 6 bases at J; junction bases unmatched: 0. In DNA, the CDR3 is TGTGCCAGCTCACCGACAGGGGATACGCAGTATTTT. It specifies CASSPTGDTQYF.

The count of this clone is one. V gene TRBV7-8 combines with J gene TRBJ1-1, with 7 bases aligning to TRBD1. Trimming took 6 bases from V and 6 from J; bases not matched to a gene: 10. The germline gives CDR1 SGHVS, CDR2 FQNEAQ. The CDR3 has 14 amino acids. DNA for the CDR3: TGTGCCAGCAGAATGTCAGGGGGATGGTCTGAAGCTTTCTTT. As protein: CASRMSGGWSEAFF.

The chain is built from TRBV2 and TRBJ1-6; 8 nucleotides line up with TRBD1. J was trimmed by 7 bases and V by 6 bases; bases with no gene match: 8. In germline, CDR1 is SNHLY, CDR2 FYNNEI. The CDR3 sequence is 15 residues long. The DNA for the CDR3 is TGTGCCAGCAGCATTGGACAGGGAAGGAATTCACCCCTCCACTTT. As protein: CASSIGQGRNSPLHF.

This chain connects TRBV29-1 to TRBJ2-5; TRBD1 agrees at 10 bases. The CDR3 has 14 amino acids. Germline CDR1 reads SQVTM; CDR2 reads ANQGSEA. V lost 5 bases to trimming and J lost 5 bases; unmatched junction nucleotides: 8. The DNA of the CDR3 is TGCAGCGTTCGGGACAGGGGAGGAGGGGAGACCCAGTACTTC. Translating gives CSVRDRGGGETQYF.

This chain connects TRBV11-2 to TRBJ2-7; 8 bases are a match to TRBD1. Germline V gene data show CDR1 as SGHAT and CDR2 as FQNNGV. The CDR3 covers 15 residues. V gave up 3 bases and J gave up 7 bases; unmatched junction bases: 11. CDR3 sequence: CASSFGGGRGREQYF. The DNA of the CDR3 is TGTGCCAGCAGCTTCGGAGGAGGCAGGGGGCGAGAGCAGTACTTC.

The chain employs TRBV19 and TRBJ1-5, with 10 bases lining up with TRBD1. The CDR3 has 16 amino acids. V shed 5 bases, J shed 2 bases, and the junction held 6 bases outside the gene matches. The germline CDR1 and CDR2 sequences are LNHDA and SQIVND (reference sequence). CDR3 DNA sequence: TGTGCCAGTAGTGTAAGACAGGGGGCTGGCAATCAGCCCCAGCATTTT. It is translated as CASSVRQGAGNQPQHF. Supplemented by reference TRBV19 and TRBJ1-5, the full variable domain reads DGGITQSPKYLFRKEGQNVTLSCEQNLNHDAMYWYRQDPGQGLRLIYYSQIVNDFQKGDIAEGYSVSREKKESFPLTVTSAQKNPTAFYLCASSVRQGAGNQPQHFGDGTRLSIL.

This chain links TRBV6-1 with TRBJ2-3; tentatively, D is TRBD2 (5 bases). Germline CDR1 and CDR2: MNHNS and SASEGT. CDR3 length equals 12 residues. The V end was cut by 2 bases, the J end by 6 bases, with 6 bases between. Written as DNA, the CDR3 is TGTGCCAGCAGTGAAACGGGGGATACGCAGTATTTT. Its translation: CASSETGDTQYF.

This sequence joins TRBV4-2 and TRBJ1-1, with 9 bases that match TRBD1. V dropped 1 base and J dropped 2; count of bases not matched to a gene: 5. The CDR3 is 16 residues long. Germline values: CDR1 LGHNA, CDR2 YNFKEQ. CDR3: CASSQVGQGINTEAFF. DNA for the CDR3: TGTGCCAGCAGCCAAGTCGGACAGGGGATAAACACTGAAGCTTTCTTT.

CDR3: CASSFQGLDTEAFF. Here the CDR3 DNA reads TGTGCCAGCAGCTTTCAGGGGCTAGACACTGAAGCTTTCTTT. This chain joins TRBV5-5 and TRBJ1-1, with a tentative D call TRBD1 (6 bases). The CDR3 covers 14 residues. The V gene lost 2 bases and the J gene lost 3 bases, with 11 bases spanning the gap. CDR1 and CDR2 (germline): SGHKS, YYEKEE (reference sequence). Full variable domain (outside the CDR3, taken from reference TRBV5-5 and TRBJ1-1): DAGVTQSPTHLIKTRGQQVTLRCSPISGHKSVSWYQQVLGQGPQFIFQYYEKEERGRGNFPDRFSARQFPNYSSELNVNALLLGDSALYLCASSFQGLDTEAFFGQGTRLTVV.

The chain is built from TRBV19 and TRBJ2-2, with 12 nucleotides matching TRBD1. J lost 3 bases, V lost 6 bases, and 8 bases had no gene match. Per the germline V gene, CDR1 is LNHDA and CDR2 is SQIVND (reference sequence). The CDR3 covers 17 residues. The CDR3 is CASSPRDRGRYTGELFF. The CDR3 DNA reads TGTGCCAGTAGCCCCCGGGACAGGGGGCGGTACACCGGGGAGCTGTTTTTT.

The chain has TRBV19 and TRBJ1-1; D possibly corresponds to TRBD1 (5 bases). Germline V lookup: CDR1 LNHDA, CDR2 SQIVND (reference sequence). The CDR3 loop spans 15 amino acids. V shed 3 bases and J shed 2 bases, with 13 bases lying between them. This CDR3 reads CASSIDAGLNTEAFF. In nucleotides, the CDR3 is TGTGCCAGTAGTATTGACGCGGGGCTTAACACTGAAGCTTTCTTT.

The chain has TRBV3-1 (or the pseudogene TRBV3-2) and TRBJ2-7; no clear D. This CDR3 has 15 residues. Between the trimmed V and J ends, which lost 4 bases and 0 bases, there was a span of 13 bases. Germline-derived CDR1 and CDR2 are LGHDT and YNNKEL (reference sequence). The CDR3 DNA follows: TGTGCCAGCAGCCGAGAGCCCCTTAGCTCCTACGAGCAGTACTTC. Amino acid sequence: CASSREPLSSYEQYF.

For the CDR3, the DNA is TGCGCCAGCAGCCAAGCCTTGGCGGTGACAGGACTTAACTATGGCTACACCTTC. Protein sequence: CASSQALAVTGLNYGYTF. The chain carries TRBV4-3 and TRBJ1-2, with a possible D match to TRBD1 (6 bases). Germline lookup yields CDR1 LGHNA and CDR2 YSLEER. The CDR3 is 18 amino acids. The V end was cut by 1 base, the J end by 1 base, with 19 bases between.

The V and J genes are TRBV11-3 and TRBJ2-2, with D unresolved. Per the germline V gene, CDR1 is SGHNT and CDR2 is YENEEA. V shed 1 base and J shed 1 base, with 7 bases lying between them. The CDR3 has 15 amino acids. The CDR3 nucleotides are TGTGCCAGCAGCTTAGGACTGCTGAACACCGGGGAGCTGTTTTTT. Encoded protein: CASSLGLLNTGELFF.

This rearrangement joins TRBV19 to TRBJ2-5; 12 nucleotides match TRBD2. V lost 3 bases, J lost 0 bases, and 2 bases stayed unmatched. Germline loops: CDR1 LNHDA, CDR2 SQIVND (reference sequence). This CDR3 contains 16 residues. The CDR3 DNA sequence: TGTGCCAGTAGTATGACTAGCGGGGGATACCAAGAGACCCAGTACTTC. Amino acids: CASSMTSGGYQETQYF.

The chain joins TRBV11-2 to TRBJ1-2; no firm D call. The V end lost 5 bases, the J end lost 0 bases, and 13 bases lay between the germline ends. This CDR3 region has 15 residues. Germline CDR1 and CDR2: SGHAT and FQNNGV. As DNA, the CDR3 is TGTGCCAGCAGCCCTACAGTGTCAGCTAACTATGGCTACACCTTC. Translated, it gives CASSPTVSANYGYTF.

This rearrangement joins TRBV21-1 to TRBJ1-3; TRBD1 is the table's D call and was not checked against the DNA. TRBV21-1 represents a pseudogene. This CDR3 is 15 amino acids long. The CDR3 sequence is CASSPRHGSGNTIYF. CDR3 sequence (DNA): TGTGCCAGCAGCCCCCGACATGGCTCTGGAAACACCATATATTTT.

This chain joins TRBV2 and TRBJ2-5; D possibly corresponds to TRBD1 (5 bases). There are 15 residues in the CDR3. Trimming cost V 5 bases and J 5 bases, with 18 bases left between them. Germline V gives CDR1 SNHLY, CDR2 FYNNEI. This CDR3 reads CASSTGWGAGETQYF. The CDR3 region has the DNA TGTGCCAGCAGTACGGGCTGGGGCGCTGGGGAGACCCAGTACTTC.

This chain connects TRBV3-1 (or the pseudogene TRBV3-2) to TRBJ1-6; 8 bases fit TRBD1. This CDR3 comprises 15 residues. The germline V gene encodes CDR1 LGHDT and CDR2 YNNKEL (reference sequence). V trimming: 3 bases; J trimming: 13 bases; junction bases outside the gene matches: 11. As DNA, the CDR3 is TGTGCCAGCAGCCAGGCGGACAGGGACCTTTTGCCCCTCCACTTT. It encodes CASSQADRDLLPLHF.